Listed below are T cell receptor beta chains from one sample, sequenced in a study of blood T cells in healthy people across ages. Each CDR3 protein gets one entry after TCRdb re-called the 5' RACE reads with MiXCR. Of around 900,000 distinct CDR3 sequences in the sample, more than 25% are singletons; the top ten hold 15% to 20%. The sample comprised blood. The receptors come from a woman of 80 years or more in good health. Each CDR3 is given with its conserved first and last residue. Each record gives: J gene, D gene, V gene, clone size, CDR3 protein, CDR3 DNA. A D gene is named only where the DNA matches it firmly. Rows give clone size only sometimes, using once, few, many, or a class for an expanded clone.

J gene: TRBJ2-7; D gene: TRBD2; V gene: TRBV20-1; clone size: many; CDR3 protein: CSALFHPTKITSGGLYEQYF; CDR3 DNA: TGCAGTGCTCTCTTTCACCCCACCAAAATTACTAGCGGGGGCCTATACGAGCAGTACTTC
J gene: TRBJ1-5; D gene: TRBD1; V gene: TRBV20-1; clone size: .; CDR3 protein: CSANGQGAQPQHF; CDR3 DNA: TGCAGTGCTAATGGGCAGGGGGCTCAGCCCCAGCATTTT
J gene: TRBJ2-7; D gene: TRBD2; V gene: TRBV7-2; clone size: many; CDR3 protein: CASSLNLAGDYEQYF; CDR3 DNA: TGTGCCAGCAGCTTAAACCTAGCGGGGGATTACGAGCAGTACTTC
J gene: TRBJ2-3; D gene: TRBD2; V gene: TRBV30; clone size: .; CDR3 protein: CAWSPPGLAGGVSTDTQYF; CDR3 DNA: TGTGCCTGGAGTCCTCCGGGACTAGCGGGGGGCGTAAGCACAGATACGCAGTATTTT
J gene: TRBJ2-7; D gene: TRBD2; V gene: TRBV4-2; clone size: once; CDR3 protein: CASSQDLLASGGALYEQYF; CDR3 DNA: TGTGCCAGCAGCCAAGATCTTCTGGCCAGCGGGGGAGCCCTCTACGAGCAGTACTTC
J gene: TRBJ1-1; D gene: TRBD1; V gene: TRBV4-3; clone size: .; CDR3 protein: CANSNRGRTEAFF; CDR3 DNA: TGCGCCAACAGTAACAGGGGGAGGACTGAAGCTTTCTTT
J gene: TRBJ2-1; D gene: .; V gene: TRBV7-2; clone size: many; CDR3 protein: CASSLDPRTPGRRNNEQFF; CDR3 DNA: TGTGCCAGCAGCTTAGACCCCCGCACCCCGGGACGGCGCAACAATGAGCAGTTCTTC
J gene: TRBJ2-1; D gene: TRBD2; V gene: TRBV20-1; clone size: .; CDR3 protein: CSARVAGGRGEQFF; CDR3 DNA: TGCAGTGCTAGAGTAGCGGGGGGGCGGGGTGAGCAGTTCTTC
J gene: TRBJ1-2; D gene: .; V gene: TRBV27; clone size: .; CDR3 protein: CASRPRYTGLGYGYTF; CDR3 DNA: TGTGCCAGCAGGCCCCGGTACACCGGGCTTGGCTATGGCTACACCTTC
J gene: TRBJ2-3; D gene: TRBD1; V gene: TRBV7-2; clone size: many; CDR3 protein: CASSLQGALSTDTQYF; CDR3 DNA: TGTGCCAGCAGCCTACAGGGGGCCCTTAGCACAGATACGCAGTATTTT
J gene: TRBJ1-2; D gene: TRBD1; V gene: TRBV7-2; clone size: .; CDR3 protein: CASSLGDRVYGYTF; CDR3 DNA: TGTGCCAGCAGCTTAGGTGACAGGGTCTATGGCTACACCTTC
J gene: TRBJ2-1; D gene: .; V gene: TRBV12-3/TRBV12-4; clone size: many; CDR3 protein: CASRGGLQGTSGEQFF; CDR3 DNA: TGTGCCAGCAGGGGGGGCCTTCAGGGGACGTCCGGTGAGCAGTTCTTC
J gene: TRBJ1-5; D gene: TRBD1; V gene: TRBV25-1; clone size: .; CDR3 protein: CASSPQDRGNNQPQHF; CDR3 DNA: TGTGCCAGCAGTCCACAGGACAGGGGTAACAATCAGCCCCAGCATTTT
J gene: TRBJ2-1; D gene: .; V gene: TRBV30; clone size: .; CDR3 protein: CAWRFPYNEQFF; CDR3 DNA: TGTGCCTGGAGATTCCCTTACAATGAGCAGTTCTTC
J gene: TRBJ2-7; D gene: TRBD2; V gene: TRBV18; clone size: many; CDR3 protein: CASSPQGRGQYEQYF; CDR3 DNA: TGTGCCAGCTCACCACAGGGGAGGGGTCAATACGAGCAGTACTTC
J gene: TRBJ2-7; D gene: TRBD1; V gene: TRBV7-2; clone size: many; CDR3 protein: CASSLGRGTGKGYEQYF; CDR3 DNA: TGTGCCAGCAGCTTAGGGCGAGGGACAGGGAAGGGGTACGAGCAGTACTTC